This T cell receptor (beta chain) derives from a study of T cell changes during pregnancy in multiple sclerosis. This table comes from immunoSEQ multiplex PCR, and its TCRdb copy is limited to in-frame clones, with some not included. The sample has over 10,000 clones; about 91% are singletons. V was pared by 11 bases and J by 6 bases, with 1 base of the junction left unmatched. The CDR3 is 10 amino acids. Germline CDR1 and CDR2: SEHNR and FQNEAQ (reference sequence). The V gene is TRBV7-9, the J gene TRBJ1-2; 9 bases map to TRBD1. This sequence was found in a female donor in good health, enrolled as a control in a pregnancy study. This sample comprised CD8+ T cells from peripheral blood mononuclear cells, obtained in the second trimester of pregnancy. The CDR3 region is CAGQGNGYTF. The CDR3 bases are TGTGCCGGACAGGGGAATGGCTACACCTTC.